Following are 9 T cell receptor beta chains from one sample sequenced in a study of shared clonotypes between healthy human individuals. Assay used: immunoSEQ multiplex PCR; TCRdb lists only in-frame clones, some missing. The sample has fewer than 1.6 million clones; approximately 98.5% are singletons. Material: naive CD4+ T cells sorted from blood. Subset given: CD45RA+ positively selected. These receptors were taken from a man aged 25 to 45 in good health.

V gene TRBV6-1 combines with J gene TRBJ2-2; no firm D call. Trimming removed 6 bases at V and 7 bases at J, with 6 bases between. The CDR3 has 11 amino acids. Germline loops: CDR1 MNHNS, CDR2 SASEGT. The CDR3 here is CASRDGGELFF. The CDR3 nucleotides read TGTGCCAGCAGGGACGGCGGGGAGCTGTTTTTT.

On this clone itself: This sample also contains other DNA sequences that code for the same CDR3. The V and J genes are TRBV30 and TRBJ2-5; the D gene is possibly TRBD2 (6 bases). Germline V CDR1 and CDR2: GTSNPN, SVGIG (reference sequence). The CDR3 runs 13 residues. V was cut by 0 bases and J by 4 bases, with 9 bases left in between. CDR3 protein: CAWSVRGRETQYF. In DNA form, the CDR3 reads TGTGCCTGGAGTGTGCGGGGACGAGAGACCCAGTACTTC.

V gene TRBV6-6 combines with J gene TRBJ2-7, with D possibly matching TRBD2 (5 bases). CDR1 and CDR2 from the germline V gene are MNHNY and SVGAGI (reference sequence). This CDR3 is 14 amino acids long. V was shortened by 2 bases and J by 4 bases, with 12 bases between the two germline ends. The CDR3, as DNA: TGTGCCAGCAGTTACGGAGGTGCGAGGTACGAGCAGTACTTC. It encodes CASSYGGARYEQYF.

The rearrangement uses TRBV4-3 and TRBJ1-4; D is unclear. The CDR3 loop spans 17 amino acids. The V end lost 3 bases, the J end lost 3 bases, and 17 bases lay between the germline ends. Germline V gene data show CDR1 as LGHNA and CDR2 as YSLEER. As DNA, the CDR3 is TGCGCCAGCAGCCAGGGAGCCCTCTCTGGGGCTAATGAAAAACTGTTTTTT. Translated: CASSQGALSGANEKLFF.

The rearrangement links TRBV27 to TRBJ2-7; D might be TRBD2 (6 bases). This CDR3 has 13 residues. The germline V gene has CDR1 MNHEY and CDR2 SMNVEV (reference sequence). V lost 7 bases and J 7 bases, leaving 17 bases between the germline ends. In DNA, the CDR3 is TGTGCCAGCACTAACAAAATGGAGGGAGAGCAGTACTTC. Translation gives CASTNKMEGEQYF.

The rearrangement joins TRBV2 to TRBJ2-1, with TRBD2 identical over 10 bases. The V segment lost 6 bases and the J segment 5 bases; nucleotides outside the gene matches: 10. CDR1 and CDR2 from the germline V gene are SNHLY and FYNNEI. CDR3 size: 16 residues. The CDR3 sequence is CASSAYLAGGNNEQFF. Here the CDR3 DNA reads TGTGCCAGCAGCGCTTACTTAGCGGGAGGAAACAATGAGCAGTTCTTC.

The CDR3 nucleotides read TGCAGTGGACAGGCGAACGAGCAGTACTTC. It codes for CSGQANEQYF. The rearrangement uses TRBV20-1 and TRBJ2-7, with D possibly matching TRBD1 (6 bases). Looked up from germline, CDR1 is DFQATT and CDR2 is SNEGSKA (reference sequence). The CDR3 runs to 10 residues. V lost 7 bases, J lost 5 bases, and 9 bases lay in between.

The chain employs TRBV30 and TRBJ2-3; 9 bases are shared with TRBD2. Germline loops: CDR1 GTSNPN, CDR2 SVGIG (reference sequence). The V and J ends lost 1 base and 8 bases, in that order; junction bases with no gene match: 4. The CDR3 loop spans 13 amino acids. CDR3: CAWSAGTSSTQYF. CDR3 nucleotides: TGTGCCTGGAGTGCCGGGACTAGCAGTACGCAGTATTTT.

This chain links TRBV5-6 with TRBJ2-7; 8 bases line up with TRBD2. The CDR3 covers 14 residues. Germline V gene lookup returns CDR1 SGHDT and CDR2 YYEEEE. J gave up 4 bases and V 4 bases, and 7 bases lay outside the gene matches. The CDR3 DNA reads TGTGCCAGCAGCCCTCGGGTAGCGGGATACGAGCAGTACTTC. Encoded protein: CASSPRVAGYEQYF.